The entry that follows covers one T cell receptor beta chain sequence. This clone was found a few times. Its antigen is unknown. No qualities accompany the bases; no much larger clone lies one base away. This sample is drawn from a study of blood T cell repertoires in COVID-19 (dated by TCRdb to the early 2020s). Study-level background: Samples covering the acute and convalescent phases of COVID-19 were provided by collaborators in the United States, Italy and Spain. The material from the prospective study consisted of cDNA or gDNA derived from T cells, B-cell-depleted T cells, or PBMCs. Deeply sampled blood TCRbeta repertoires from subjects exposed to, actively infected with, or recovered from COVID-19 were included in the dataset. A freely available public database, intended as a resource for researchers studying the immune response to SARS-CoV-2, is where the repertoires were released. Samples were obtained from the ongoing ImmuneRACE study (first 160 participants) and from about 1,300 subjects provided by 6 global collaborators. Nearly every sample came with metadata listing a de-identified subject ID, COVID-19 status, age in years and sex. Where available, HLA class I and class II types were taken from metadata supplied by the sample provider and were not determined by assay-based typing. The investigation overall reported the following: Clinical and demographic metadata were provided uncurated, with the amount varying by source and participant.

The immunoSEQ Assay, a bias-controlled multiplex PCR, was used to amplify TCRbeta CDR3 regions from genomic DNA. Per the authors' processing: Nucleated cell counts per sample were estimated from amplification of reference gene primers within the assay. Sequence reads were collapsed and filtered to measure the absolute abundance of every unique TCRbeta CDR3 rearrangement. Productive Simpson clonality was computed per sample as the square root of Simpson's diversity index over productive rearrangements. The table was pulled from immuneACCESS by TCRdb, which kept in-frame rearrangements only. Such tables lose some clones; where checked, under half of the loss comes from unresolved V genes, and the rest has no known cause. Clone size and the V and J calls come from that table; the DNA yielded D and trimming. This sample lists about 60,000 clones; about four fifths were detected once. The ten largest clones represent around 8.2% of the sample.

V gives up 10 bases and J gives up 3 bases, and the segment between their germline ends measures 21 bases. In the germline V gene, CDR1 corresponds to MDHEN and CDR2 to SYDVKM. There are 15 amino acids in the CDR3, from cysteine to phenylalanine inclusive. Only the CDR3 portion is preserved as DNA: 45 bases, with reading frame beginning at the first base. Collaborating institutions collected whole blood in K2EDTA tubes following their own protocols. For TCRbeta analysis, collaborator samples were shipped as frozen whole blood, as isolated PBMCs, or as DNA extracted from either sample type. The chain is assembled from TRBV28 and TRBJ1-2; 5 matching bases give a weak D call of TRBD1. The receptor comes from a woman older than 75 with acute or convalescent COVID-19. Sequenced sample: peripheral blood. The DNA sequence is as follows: TGTGCCATCCGTACCGGAGGGGAGGGGCACTATGGCTACACCTTC. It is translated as CAIRTGGEGHYGYTF.